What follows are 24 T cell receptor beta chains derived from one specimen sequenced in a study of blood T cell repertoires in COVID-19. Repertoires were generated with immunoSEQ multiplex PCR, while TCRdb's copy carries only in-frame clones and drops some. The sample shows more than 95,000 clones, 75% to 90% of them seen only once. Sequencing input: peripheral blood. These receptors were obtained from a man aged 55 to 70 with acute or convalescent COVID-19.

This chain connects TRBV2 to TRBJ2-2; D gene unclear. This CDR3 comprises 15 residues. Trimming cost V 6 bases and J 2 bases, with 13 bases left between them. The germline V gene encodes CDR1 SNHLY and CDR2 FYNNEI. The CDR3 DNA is TGTGCCAGCAGCCCGCTAACCTCCAACACCGGGGAGCTGTTTTTT. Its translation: CASSPLTSNTGELFF.

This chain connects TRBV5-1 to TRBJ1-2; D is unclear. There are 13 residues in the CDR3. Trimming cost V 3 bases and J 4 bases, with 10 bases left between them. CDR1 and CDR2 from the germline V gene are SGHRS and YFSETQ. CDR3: CASSSRQGYGYTF. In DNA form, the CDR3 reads TGCGCCAGCAGCTCGCGACAAGGCTATGGCTACACCTTC.

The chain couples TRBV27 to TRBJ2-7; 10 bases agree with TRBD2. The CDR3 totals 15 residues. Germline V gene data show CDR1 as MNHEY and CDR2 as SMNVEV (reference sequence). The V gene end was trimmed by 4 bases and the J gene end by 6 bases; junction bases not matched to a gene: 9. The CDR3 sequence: CASSSPSGRGREQYF. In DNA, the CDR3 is TGTGCCAGCAGTTCCCCTAGCGGGAGAGGTCGCGAGCAGTACTTC.

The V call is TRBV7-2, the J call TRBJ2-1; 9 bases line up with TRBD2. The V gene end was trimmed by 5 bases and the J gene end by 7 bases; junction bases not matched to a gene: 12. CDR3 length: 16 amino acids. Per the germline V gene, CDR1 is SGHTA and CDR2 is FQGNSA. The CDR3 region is CASSQYSSGTLNEQFF. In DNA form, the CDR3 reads TGTGCCAGCAGCCAGTACTCTAGCGGGACTTTAAATGAGCAGTTCTTC.

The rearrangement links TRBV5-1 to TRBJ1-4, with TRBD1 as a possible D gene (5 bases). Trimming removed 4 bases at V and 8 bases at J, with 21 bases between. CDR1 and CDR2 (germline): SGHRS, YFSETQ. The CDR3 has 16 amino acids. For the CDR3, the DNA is TGCGCCAGCAGCATTGTACCAGCCGGGGGACGCGAAAAACTGTTTTTT. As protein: CASSIVPAGGREKLFF. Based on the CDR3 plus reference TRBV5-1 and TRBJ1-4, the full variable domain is KAGVTQTPRYLIKTRGQQVTLSCSPISGHRSVSWYQQTPGQGLQFLFEYFSETQRNKGNFPGRFSGRQFSNSRSEMNVSTLELGDSALYLCASSIVPAGGREKLFFGSGTQLSVL.

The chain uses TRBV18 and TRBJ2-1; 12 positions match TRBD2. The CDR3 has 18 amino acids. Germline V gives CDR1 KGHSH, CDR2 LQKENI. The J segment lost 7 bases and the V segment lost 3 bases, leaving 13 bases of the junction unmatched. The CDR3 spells CASSPLVTSGRMMNEQFF. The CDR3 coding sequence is TGTGCCAGCTCACCCCTGGTCACTAGCGGGAGGATGATGAATGAGCAGTTCTTC. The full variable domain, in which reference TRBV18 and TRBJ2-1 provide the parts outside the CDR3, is NAGVMQNPRHLVRRRGQEARLRCSPMKGHSHVYWYRQLPEEGLKFMVYLQKENIIDESGMPKERFSAEFPKEGPSILRIQQVVRGDSAAYFCASSPLVTSGRMMNEQFFGPGTRLTVL.

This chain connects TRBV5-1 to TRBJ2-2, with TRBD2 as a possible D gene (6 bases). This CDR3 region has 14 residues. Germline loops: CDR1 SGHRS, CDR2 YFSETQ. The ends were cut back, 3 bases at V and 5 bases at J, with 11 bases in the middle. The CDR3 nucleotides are TGCGCCAGCAGCTACGGGGCGGGGACCGGGGAGCTGTTTTTT. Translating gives CASSYGAGTGELFF.

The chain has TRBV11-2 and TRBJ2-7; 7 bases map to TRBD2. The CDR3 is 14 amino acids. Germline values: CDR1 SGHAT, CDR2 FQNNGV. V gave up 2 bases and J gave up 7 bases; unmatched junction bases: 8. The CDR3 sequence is CASSLSGGRGEQYV. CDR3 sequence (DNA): TGTGCCAGCAGCTTATCGGGCGGGCGGGGGGAGCAGTACGTC.

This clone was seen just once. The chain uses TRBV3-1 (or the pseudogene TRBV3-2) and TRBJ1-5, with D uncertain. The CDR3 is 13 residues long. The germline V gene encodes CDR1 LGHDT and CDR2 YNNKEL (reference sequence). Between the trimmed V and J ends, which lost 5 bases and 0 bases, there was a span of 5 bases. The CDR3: CASSGDSNQPQHF. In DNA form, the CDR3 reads TGTGCCAGCAGCGGAGATAGCAATCAGCCCCAGCATTTT.

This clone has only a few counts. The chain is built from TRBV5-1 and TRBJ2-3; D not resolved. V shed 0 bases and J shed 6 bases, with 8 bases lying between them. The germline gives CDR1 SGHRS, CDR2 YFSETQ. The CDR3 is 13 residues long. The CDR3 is CASSLGYSDTQYF. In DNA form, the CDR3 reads TGCGCCAGCAGCTTGGGTTATTCCGATACGCAGTATTTT.

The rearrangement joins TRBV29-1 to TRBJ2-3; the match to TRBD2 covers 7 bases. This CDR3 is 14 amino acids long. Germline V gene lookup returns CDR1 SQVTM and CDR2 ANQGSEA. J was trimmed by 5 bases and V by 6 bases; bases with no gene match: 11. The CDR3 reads CSVLSGTTGDTQYF. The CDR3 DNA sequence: TGCAGCGTATTGTCCGGGACTACTGGAGATACGCAGTATTTT.

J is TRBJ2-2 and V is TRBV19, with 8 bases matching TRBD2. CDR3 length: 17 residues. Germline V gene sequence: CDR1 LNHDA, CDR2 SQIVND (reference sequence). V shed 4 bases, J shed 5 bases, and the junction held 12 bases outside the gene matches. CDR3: CASSTIAGSEGTGELFF. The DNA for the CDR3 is TGTGCCAGTAGTACCATAGCGGGATCCGAGGGAACCGGGGAGCTGTTTTTT.

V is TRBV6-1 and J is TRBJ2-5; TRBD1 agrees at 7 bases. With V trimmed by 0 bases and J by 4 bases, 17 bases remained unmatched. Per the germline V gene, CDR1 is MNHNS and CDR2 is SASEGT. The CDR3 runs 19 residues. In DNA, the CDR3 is TGTGCCAGCAGTGAAGCGGGATACAGGGGAGAAGGATCGCCAGAGACCCAGTACTTC. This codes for CASSEAGYRGEGSPETQYF.

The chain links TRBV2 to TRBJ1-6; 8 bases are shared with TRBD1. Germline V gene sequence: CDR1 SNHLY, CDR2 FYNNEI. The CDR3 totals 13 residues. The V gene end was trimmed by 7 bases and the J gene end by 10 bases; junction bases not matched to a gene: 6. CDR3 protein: CASTGQGYSPLHF. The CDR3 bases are TGTGCCAGCACCGGACAGGGCTACTCACCCCTCCACTTT.

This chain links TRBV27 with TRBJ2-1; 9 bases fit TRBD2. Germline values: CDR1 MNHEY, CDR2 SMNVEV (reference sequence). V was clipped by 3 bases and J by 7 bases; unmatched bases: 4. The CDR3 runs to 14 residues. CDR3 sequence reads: CASSLTSGYNEQFF. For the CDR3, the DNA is TGTGCCAGCAGTTTGACTAGCGGCTATAATGAGCAGTTCTTC.

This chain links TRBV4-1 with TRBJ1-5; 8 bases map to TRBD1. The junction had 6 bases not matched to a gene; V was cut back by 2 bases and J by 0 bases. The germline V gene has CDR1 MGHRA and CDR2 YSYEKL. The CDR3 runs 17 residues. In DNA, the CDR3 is TGCGCCAGCAGCCAACGCCGCGACAGGGGTAGCAATCAGCCCCAGCATTTT. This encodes CASSQRRDRGSNQPQHF.

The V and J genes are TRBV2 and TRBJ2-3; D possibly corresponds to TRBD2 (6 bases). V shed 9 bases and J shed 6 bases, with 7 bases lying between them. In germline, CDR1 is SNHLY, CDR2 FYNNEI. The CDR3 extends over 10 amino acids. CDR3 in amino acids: CASGRDTQYF. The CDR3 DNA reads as TGTGCCAGTGGGAGGGATACGCAGTATTTT.

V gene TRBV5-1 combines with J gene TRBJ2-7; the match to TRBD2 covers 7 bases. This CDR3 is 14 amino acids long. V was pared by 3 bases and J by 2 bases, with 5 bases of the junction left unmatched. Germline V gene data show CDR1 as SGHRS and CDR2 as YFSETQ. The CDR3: CASSSGLGPYEQYF. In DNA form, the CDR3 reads TGCGCCAGCAGCTCTGGACTAGGGCCCTACGAGCAGTACTTC.

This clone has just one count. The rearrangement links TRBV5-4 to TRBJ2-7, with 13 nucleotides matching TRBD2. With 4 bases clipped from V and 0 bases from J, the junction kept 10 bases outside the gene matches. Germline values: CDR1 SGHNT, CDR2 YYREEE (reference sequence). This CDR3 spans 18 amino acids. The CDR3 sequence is CASSIGLAGVPSSYEQYV. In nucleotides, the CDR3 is TGTGCCAGCAGCATCGGACTAGCGGGAGTCCCCAGCTCCTACGAGCAGTACGTC.

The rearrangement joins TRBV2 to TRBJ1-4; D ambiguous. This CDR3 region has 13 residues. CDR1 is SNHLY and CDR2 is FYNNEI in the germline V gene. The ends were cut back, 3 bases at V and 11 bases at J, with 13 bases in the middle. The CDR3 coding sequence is TGTGCCAGCAGTGAGCAGGAAGAGCGGAAACTGTTTTTT. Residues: CASSEQEERKLFF.

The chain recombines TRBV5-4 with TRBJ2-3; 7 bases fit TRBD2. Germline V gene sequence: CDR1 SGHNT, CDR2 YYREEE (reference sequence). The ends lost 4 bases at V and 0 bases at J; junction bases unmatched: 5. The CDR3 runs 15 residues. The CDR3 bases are TGTGCCAGCAGCGGTCGGGGGGAGAGCACAGATACGCAGTATTTT. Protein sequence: CASSGRGESTDTQYF.

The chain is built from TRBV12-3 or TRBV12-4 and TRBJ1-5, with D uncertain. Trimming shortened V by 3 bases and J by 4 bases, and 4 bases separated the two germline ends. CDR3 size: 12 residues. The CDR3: CASSFVNQPQHF. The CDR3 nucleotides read TGTGCCAGCAGTTTTGTAAATCAGCCCCAGCATTTT.

Here the CDR3 reads CASSISRDRDELFF. In DNA form, the CDR3 reads TGTGCCAGCAGCATCTCCCGGGACAGGGACGAGCTGTTTTTT. This sequence joins TRBV11-2 and TRBJ1-4; 9 nucleotides match TRBD1. Per germline, CDR1 SGHAT and CDR2 FQNNGV. CDR3 length equals 14 residues. V was clipped by 5 bases and J by 14 bases; unmatched bases: 12.

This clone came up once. The CDR3 bases are TGCGCCAGCCAGACAGGGGATGAGCAGTTCTTC. This encodes CASQTGDEQFF. V gene TRBV5-1 combines with J gene TRBJ2-1; 8 nucleotides match TRBD1. Germline trimming cut 7 bases from V and 8 bases from J; bases unmatched to any gene: 2. The germline CDR1 and CDR2 sequences are SGHRS and YFSETQ. There are 11 residues in the CDR3.